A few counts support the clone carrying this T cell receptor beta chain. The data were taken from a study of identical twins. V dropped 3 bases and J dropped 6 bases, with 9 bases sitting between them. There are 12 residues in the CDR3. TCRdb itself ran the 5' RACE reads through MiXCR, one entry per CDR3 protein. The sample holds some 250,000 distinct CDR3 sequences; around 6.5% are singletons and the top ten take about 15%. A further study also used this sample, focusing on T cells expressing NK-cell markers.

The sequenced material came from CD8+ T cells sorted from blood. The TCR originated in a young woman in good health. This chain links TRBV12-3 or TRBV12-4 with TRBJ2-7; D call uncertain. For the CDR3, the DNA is TGTGCCAGCAGTTTTGTCGTCTCCGAGCAGTACTTC. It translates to CASSFVVSEQYF.